One sample yielded the 3 T cell receptor beta chains listed below, sequenced in a study of T cell responses to AZD1222 COVID-19 vaccine. The data were produced by immunoSEQ multiplex PCR, yet TCRdb's version contains in-frame clones alone and is incomplete. The repertoire holds about 120,000 clones, with about nine tenths as singletons. The source was peripheral blood, collected 28 days after the second dose of the MenACWY control vaccine. Source of these receptors: an adult who received the MenACWY meningococcal vaccine as a control.

The rearrangement joins TRBV4-1 to TRBJ1-5; no reliable D call. The V and J ends lost 5 bases and 4 bases respectively, with 9 bases between them. The CDR3 totals 13 residues. The germline V gene encodes CDR1 MGHRA and CDR2 YSYEKL. The CDR3 nucleotides read TGCGCCAGCAGCTTCCAAGGGAATCAGCCCCAGCATTTT. Protein product: CASSFQGNQPQHF.

This clone has a handful of counts. The chain uses TRBV27 and TRBJ1-6, with a possible D match to TRBD1 (5 bases). V lost 8 bases to trimming and J lost 2 bases, with 7 bases between them. Germline CDR1 is MNHEY and CDR2 is SMNVEV (reference sequence). There are 13 residues in the CDR3. The CDR3 here is CASSGPYNSPLHF. CDR3 sequence (DNA): TGTGCCAGCTCGGGACCCTATAATTCACCCCTCCACTTT.

This clone has only one observation. The chain has TRBV7-9 and TRBJ1-3, with 8 bases fitting TRBD1. The germline V gene encodes CDR1 SEHNR and CDR2 FQNEAQ (reference sequence). The J segment lost 1 base and the V segment lost 1 base, leaving 0 bases of the junction unmatched. This CDR3 is 15 amino acids long. CDR3 nucleotides: TGTGCCAGCAGCTTAGGGACAGGGTCTGGAAACACCATATATTTT. Its protein product is CASSLGTGSGNTIYF.